The text below deals with one T cell receptor beta chain. This entry comes from a study of technical replicates of blood from several donors. The CDR3 loop spans 13 amino acids. The germline CDR1 and CDR2 sequences are SGHRS and YFSETQ. V lost 2 bases and J 6 bases, leaving 12 bases between the germline ends. The protocol was immunoSEQ multiplex PCR, while the TCRdb copy is restricted to in-frame clones and leaves out a portion. Of 67,000 or so clones listed, roughly 95% are singletons. The sequence was collected from a human donor in good health. The J gene is TRBJ2-7, the V gene TRBV5-1; D may be TRBD1 (6 bases). Sequencing input: T cells isolated from PBMCs. In DNA, the CDR3 is TGCGCCAGCAGCTTCAACAGGGAACTCGAGCAGTACTTC. Translated: CASSFNRELEQYF.